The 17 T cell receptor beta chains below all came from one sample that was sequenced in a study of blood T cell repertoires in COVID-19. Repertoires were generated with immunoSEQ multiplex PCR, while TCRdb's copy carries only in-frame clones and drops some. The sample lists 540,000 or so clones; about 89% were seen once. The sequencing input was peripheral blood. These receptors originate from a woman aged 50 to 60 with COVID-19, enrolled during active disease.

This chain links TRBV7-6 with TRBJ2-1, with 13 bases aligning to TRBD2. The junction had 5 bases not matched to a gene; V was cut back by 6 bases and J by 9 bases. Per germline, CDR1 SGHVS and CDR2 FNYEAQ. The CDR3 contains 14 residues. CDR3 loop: CASSPLAGGGEQFF. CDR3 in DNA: TGTGCCAGCAGTCCACTAGCGGGGGGGGGTGAGCAGTTCTTC.

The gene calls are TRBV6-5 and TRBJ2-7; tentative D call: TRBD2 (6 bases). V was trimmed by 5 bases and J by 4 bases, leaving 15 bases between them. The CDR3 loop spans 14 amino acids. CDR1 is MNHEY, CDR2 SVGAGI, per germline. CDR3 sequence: CASSHPAGQYEQYF. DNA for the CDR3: TGTGCCAGCAGTCATCCTGCGGGGCAATACGAGCAGTACTTC.

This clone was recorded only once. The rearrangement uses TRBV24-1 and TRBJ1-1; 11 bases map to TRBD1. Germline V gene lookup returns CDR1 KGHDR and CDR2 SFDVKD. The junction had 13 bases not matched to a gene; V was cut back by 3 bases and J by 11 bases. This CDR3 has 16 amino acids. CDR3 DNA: TGTGCCACCAGTGATCCGTCCGGGACAGGGGGTATGGGGGCTTTCTTT. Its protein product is CATSDPSGTGGMGAFF.

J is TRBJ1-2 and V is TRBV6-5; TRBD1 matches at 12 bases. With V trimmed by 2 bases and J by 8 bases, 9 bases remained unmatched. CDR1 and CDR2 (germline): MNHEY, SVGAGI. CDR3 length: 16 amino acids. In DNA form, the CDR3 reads TGTGCCAGCAGTTACCTAGGGGACAGGGGGCATAACGGCTACACCTTC. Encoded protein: CASSYLGDRGHNGYTF.

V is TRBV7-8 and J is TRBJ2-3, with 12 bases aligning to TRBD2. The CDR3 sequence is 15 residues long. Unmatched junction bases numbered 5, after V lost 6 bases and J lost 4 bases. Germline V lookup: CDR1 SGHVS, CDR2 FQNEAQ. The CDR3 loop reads CASRRTSGDADTQYF. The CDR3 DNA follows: TGTGCCAGCAGACGGACTAGCGGGGACGCAGATACGCAGTATTTT.

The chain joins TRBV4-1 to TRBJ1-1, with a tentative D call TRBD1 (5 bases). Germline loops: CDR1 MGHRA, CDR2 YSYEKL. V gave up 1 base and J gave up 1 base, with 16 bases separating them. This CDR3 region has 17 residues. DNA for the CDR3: TGCGCCAGCAGCCAAGCGAGCTTGGGGCTGGGGAACACTGAAGCTTTCTTT. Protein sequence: CASSQASLGLGNTEAFF.

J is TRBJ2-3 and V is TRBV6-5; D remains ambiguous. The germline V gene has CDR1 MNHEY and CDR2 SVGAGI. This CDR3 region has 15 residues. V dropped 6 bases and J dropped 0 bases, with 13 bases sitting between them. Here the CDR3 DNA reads TGTGCCAGCAGGATGAGGATCTCTAGCACAGATACGCAGTATTTT. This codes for CASRMRISSTDTQYF.

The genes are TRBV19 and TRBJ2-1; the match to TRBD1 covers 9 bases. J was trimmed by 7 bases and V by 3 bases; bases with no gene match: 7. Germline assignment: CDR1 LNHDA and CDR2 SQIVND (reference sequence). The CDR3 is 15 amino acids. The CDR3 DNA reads TGTGCCAGTAGTATTTGGACAGGGGAGGGGAATGAGCAGTTCTTC. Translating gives CASSIWTGEGNEQFF.

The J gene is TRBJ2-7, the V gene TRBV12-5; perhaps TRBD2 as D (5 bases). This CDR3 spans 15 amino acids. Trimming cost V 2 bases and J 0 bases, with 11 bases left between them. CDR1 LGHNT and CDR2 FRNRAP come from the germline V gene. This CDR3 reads CASGLYPGSSYEQYF. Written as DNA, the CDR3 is TGTGCTAGTGGTTTGTATCCGGGGAGCTCCTACGAGCAGTACTTC.

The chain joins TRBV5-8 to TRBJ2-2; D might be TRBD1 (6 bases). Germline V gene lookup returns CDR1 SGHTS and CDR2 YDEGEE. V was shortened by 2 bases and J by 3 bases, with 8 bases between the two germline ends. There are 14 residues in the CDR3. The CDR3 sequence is CASSLGQHTGELFF. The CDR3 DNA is TGTGCCAGCAGCTTAGGACAGCACACCGGGGAGCTGTTTTTT.

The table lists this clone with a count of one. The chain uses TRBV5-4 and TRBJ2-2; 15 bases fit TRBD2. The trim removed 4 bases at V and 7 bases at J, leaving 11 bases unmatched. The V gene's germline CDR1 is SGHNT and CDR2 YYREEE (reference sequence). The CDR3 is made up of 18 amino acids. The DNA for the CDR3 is TGTGCCAGCAGCCCCCGGACTAGCGGGGGGGCCCGGGTCGGGGAGCTGTTTTTT. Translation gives CASSPRTSGGARVGELFF.

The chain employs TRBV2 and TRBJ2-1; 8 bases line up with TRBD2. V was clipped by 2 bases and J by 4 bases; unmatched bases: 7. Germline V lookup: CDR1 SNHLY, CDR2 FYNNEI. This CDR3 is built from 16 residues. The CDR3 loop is CASSENRGLVYNEQFF. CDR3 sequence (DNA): TGTGCCAGCAGTGAAAATAGGGGACTAGTGTACAATGAGCAGTTCTTC.

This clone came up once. DNA of the CDR3: TGTGCCAGCAGCCGTAGCGAGAATGAGCAGTTCTTC. It yields the protein CASSRSENEQFF. The chain recombines TRBV5-6 with TRBJ2-1, with D perhaps TRBD2 (5 bases). The CDR3 spans 12 residues. Per germline, CDR1 SGHDT and CDR2 YYEEEE. Trimming stripped 4 bases from V and 7 bases from J, with 9 bases between.

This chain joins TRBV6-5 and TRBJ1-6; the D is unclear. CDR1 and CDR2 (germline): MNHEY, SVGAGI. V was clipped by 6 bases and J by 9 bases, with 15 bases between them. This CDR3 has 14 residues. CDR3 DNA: TGTGCCAGCAGCTCTGGAGGGCGCATTTCACCCCTCCACTTT. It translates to CASSSGGRISPLHF.

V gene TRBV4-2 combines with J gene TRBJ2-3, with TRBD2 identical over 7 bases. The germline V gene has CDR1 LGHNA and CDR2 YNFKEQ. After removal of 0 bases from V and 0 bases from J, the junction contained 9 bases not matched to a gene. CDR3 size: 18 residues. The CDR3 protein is CASSQERGTKLSTDTQYF. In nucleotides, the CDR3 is TGTGCCAGCAGCCAAGAACGGGGGACTAAATTGAGCACAGATACGCAGTATTTT.

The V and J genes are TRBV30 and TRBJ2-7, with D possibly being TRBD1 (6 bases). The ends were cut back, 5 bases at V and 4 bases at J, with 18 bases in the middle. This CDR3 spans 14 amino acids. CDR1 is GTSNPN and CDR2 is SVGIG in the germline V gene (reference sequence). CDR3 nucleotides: TGTGCCTGGCGGAGCGAGGGCAGGGGATACGAGCAGTACTTC. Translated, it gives CAWRSEGRGYEQYF.

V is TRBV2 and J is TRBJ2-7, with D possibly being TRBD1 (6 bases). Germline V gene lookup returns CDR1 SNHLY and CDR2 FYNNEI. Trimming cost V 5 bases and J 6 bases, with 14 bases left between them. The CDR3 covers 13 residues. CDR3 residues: CASSKDRSPEQYF. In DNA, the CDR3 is TGTGCCAGCAGTAAAGACAGGTCCCCCGAGCAGTACTTC.